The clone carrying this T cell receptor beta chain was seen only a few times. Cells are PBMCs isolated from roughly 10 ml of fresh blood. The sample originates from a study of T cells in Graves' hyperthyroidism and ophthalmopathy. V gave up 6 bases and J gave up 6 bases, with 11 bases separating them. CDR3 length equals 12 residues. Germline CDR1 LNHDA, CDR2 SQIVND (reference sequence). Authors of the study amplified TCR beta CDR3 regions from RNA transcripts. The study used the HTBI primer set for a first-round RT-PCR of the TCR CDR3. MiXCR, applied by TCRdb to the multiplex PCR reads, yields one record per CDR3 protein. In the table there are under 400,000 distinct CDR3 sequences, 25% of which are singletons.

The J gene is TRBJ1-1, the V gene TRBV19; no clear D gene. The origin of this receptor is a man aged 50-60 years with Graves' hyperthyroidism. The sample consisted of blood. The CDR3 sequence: CASSGSHSEAFF. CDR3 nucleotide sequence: TGTGCCAGTAGCGGTTCTCACTCTGAAGCTTTCTTT.